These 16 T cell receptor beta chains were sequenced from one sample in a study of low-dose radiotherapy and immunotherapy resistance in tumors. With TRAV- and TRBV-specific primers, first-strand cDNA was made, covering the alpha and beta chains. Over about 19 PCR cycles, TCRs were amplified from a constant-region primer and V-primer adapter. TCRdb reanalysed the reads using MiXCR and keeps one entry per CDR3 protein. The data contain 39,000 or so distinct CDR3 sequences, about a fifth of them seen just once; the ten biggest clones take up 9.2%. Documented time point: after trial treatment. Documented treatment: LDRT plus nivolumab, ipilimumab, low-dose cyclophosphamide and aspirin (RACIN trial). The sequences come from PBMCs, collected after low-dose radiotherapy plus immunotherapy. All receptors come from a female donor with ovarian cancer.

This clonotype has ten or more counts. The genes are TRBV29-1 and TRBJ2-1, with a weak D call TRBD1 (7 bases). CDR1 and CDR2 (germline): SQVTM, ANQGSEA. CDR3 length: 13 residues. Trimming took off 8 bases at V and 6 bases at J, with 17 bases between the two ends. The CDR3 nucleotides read TGCAGCACCGTATCAGGGGGACTCAATGAGCAGTTCTTC. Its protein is CSTVSGGLNEQFF.

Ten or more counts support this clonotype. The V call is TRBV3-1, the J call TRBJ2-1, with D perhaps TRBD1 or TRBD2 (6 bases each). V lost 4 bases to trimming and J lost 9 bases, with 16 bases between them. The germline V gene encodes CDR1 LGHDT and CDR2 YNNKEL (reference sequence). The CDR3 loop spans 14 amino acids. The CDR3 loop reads CASSLNGGPPEQFF. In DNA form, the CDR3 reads TGTGCCAGCAGCCTGAACGGGGGCCCTCCTGAGCAGTTCTTC.

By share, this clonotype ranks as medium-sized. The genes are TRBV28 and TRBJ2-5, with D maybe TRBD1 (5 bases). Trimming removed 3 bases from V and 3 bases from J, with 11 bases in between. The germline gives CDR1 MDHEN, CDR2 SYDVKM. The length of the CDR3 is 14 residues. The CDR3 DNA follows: TGTGCCAGCAGTTTGGGGCGGAAAGAAGAGACCCAGTACTTC. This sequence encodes CASSLGRKEETQYF.

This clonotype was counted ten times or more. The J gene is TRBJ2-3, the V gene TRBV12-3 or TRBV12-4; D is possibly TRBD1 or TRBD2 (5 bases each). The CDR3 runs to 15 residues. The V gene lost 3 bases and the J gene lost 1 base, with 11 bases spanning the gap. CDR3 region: CASSFGQGRTDTQYF. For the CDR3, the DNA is TGTGCCAGCAGTTTCGGGCAGGGACGCACAGATACGCAGTATTTT.

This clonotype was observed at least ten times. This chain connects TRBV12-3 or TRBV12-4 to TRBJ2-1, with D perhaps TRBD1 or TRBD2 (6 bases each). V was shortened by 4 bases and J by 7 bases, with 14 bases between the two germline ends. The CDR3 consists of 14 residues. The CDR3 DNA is TGTGCCAGCAGTTACCAAGGGGGGCGGAATGAGCAGTTCTTC. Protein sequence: CASSYQGGRNEQFF.

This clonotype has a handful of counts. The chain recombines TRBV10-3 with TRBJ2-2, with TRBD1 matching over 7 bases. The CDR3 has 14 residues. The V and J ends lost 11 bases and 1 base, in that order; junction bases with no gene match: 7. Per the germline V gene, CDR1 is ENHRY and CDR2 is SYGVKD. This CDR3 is CASSGTENTGELFF. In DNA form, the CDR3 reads TGTGCCTCTTCCGGGACAGAGAACACCGGGGAGCTGTTTTTT.

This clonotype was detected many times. The CDR3 loop reads CSARVEGADTQYF. Written as DNA, the CDR3 is TGCAGTGCTAGGGTAGAAGGGGCAGATACGCAGTATTTT. This chain uses TRBV20-1 with TRBJ2-3; tentatively, D is TRBD1 (5 bases). V dropped 3 bases and J dropped 4 bases, with 11 bases sitting between them. This CDR3 contains 13 residues. Germline V lookup: CDR1 DFQATT, CDR2 SNEGSKA (reference sequence).

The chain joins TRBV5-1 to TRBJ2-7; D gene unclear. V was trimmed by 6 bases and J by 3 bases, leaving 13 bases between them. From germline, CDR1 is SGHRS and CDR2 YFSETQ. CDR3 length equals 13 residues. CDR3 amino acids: CASMRLPDYEQYF. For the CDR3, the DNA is TGCGCCAGCATGCGACTTCCAGACTACGAGCAGTACTTC. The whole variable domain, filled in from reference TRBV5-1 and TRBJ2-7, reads KAGVTQTPRYLIKTRGQQVTLSCSPISGHRSVSWYQQTPGQGLQFLFEYFSETQRNKGNFPGRFSGRQFSNSRSEMNVSTLELGDSALYLCASMRLPDYEQYFGPGTRLTVT.

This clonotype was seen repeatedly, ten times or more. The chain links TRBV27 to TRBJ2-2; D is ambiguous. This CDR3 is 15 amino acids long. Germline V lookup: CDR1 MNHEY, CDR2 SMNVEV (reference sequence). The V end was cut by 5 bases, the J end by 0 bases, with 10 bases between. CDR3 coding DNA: TGTGCCAGCAGTCGCAGAGCCTCGAACACCGGGGAGCTGTTTTTT. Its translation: CASSRRASNTGELFF.

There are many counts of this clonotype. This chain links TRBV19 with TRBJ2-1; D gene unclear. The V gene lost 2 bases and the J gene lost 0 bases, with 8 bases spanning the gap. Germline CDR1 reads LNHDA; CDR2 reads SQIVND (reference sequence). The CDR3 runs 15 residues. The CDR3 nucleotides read TGTGCCAGTAGTATAACCAGTAGCTCCTACAATGAGCAGTTCTTC. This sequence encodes CASSITSSSYNEQFF.

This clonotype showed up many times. CDR3: CASSYYSIYEQYF. In DNA form, the CDR3 reads TGTGCCAGCAGTTATTATTCGATCTACGAGCAGTACTTC. J is TRBJ2-7 and V is TRBV7-2, with D unclear. Trimming pared 6 bases from V and 3 bases from J, leaving 12 bases between. Germline CDR1 SGHTA, CDR2 FQGNSA. This CDR3 region has 13 residues.

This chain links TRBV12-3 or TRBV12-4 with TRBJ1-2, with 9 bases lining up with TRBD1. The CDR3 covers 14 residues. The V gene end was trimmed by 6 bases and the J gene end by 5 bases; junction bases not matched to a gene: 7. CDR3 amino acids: CASRSTGGPYGYTF. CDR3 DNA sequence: TGTGCCAGCAGATCTACAGGGGGCCCTTATGGCTACACCTTC.

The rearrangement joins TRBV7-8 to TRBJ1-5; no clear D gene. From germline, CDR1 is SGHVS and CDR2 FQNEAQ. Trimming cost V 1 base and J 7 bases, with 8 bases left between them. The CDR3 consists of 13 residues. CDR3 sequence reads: CASSLEVYQPQHF. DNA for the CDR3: TGTGCCAGCAGCTTAGAGGTTTACCAGCCCCAGCATTTT.

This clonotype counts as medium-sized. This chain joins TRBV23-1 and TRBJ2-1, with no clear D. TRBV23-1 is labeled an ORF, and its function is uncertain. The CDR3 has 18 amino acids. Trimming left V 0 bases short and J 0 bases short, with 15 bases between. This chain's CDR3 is CASSQSDGDKSSYNEQFF. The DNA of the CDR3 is TGCGCCAGCAGTCAATCTGACGGCGACAAGAGCTCCTACAATGAGCAGTTCTTC.

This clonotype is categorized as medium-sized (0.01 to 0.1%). CDR3 bases: TGTGCCAGCTCACCCCAGGCGGGGGAGCAGTACTTC. Translating gives CASSPQAGEQYF. The V call is TRBV18, the J call TRBJ2-7; D is perhaps TRBD2 (6 bases). The V end was cut by 3 bases, the J end by 7 bases, with 10 bases between. CDR1 is KGHSH and CDR2 is LQKENI in the germline V gene. The CDR3 contains 12 residues.

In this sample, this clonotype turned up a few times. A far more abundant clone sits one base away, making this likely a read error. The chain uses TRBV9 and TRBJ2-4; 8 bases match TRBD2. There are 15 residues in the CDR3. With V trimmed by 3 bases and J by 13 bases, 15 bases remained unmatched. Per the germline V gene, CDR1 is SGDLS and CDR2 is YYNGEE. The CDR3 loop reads CASSAAGGSYNEQYF. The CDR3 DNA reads TGTGCCAGCAGCGCCGCGGGAGGTTCCTACAATGAGCAGTACTTC. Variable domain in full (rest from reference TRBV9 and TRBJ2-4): DSGVTQTPKHLITATGQRVTLRCSPRSGDLSVYWYQQSLDQGLQFLIQYYNGEERAKGNILERFSAQQFPDLHSELNLSSLELGDSALYFCASSAAGGSYNEQYFGAGTRLSVL.